This T cell receptor (beta chain) stems from a study of T cells after yellow fever vaccination. Across the whole study: Low-cell-number fractions were prepared with SMART-Seq v4 Ultra Low Input.

This clonotype was found a few times. The antigen is not known. From the 5' RACE reads, TCRdb called clonotypes with MiXCR, one entry per CDR3 protein. The repertoire holds a few hundred thousand distinct CDR3 sequences, with 8.7% as singletons. Broader study findings: Some clonotypes were seen in both the CD4 and the CD8 compartments. These made up a small share and likely arose from convergent recombination. Booster sampling recovered most clones from primary vaccination (around 96% CD4, roughly 86% CD8). Researchers cautioned that FACS-sorted repertoires could harbor abundant clonotypes contaminating from the bulk population.

Germline assignment: CDR1 SGHVS and CDR2 FNYEAQ. Germline trimming cut 5 bases from V and 1 base from J; bases unmatched to any gene: 11. The CDR3 totals 17 residues. V is TRBV7-6 and J is TRBJ1-2, with 9 bases identical to TRBD1. The clonotype originates from a young man who received the YFV17D yellow fever vaccine. This material consisted of CD4+ T cells sorted from PBMCs, taken 5 days after the yellow fever booster vaccination. CDR3 in DNA: TGTGCCAGCAGCCCAGGGACAGGGAGGGGCTTTAACTATGGCTACACCTTC. Translated: CASSPGTGRGFNYGYTF.